This T cell receptor beta chain is from a study of cytomegalovirus exposure and HLA in healthy donors. CDR1 and CDR2 from the germline V gene are MDHEN and SYDVKM. The CDR3 runs to 16 residues. V lost 5 bases to trimming and J lost 7 bases; unmatched junction nucleotides: 13. The assay was immunoSEQ multiplex PCR, and TCRdb's table has in-frame clones only and misses some. In the table there are about 120,000 clones, around 86% of which are singletons. This TCR came from a woman under 30 in good health and CMV-seronegative. V usage is TRBV28 and J usage is TRBJ2-1, with 8 bases that match TRBD2. Material: PBMCs. CDR3 amino acids: CASSIGGLAGQNEQFF. The CDR3 DNA reads as TGTGCCAGCAGTATAGGTGGTCTAGCGGGTCAGAATGAGCAGTTCTTC.